Below, one T cell receptor (beta chain) is given with its context. V lost 5 bases to trimming and J lost 6 bases, with 23 bases between them. Germline V gene lookup returns CDR1 SGHVS and CDR2 FQNEAQ. CDR3 length: 16 amino acids. This entry is derived from a study of blood T cell repertoires in COVID-19. Original analysis: From reference gene primer amplification, estimates of nucleated cell counts were derived. Assay: immunoSEQ multiplex PCR; the TCRdb copy retains only in-frame clones and omits some. D and trimming were read from the DNA, whereas the V and J calls and clone size are those reported in that table. The repertoire holds around 250,000 clones, with 70% to 90% as singletons.

The genes are TRBV7-8 and TRBJ2-7, with D possibly TRBD1 on 6 matching bases. The clonotype originates from a woman aged 45-59 years who had recovered from COVID-19. Sequenced input: PBMCs or T cells enriched from blood (not recorded which). CDR3 sequence: CASSPRAGTNGIEQYF. CDR3 nucleotide sequence: TGTGCCAGCAGCCCCCGGGCCGGGACAAACGGAATCGAGCAGTACTTC. Using reference TRBV7-8 and TRBJ2-7 for the parts outside the CDR3, the full variable domain is GAGVSQSPRYKVAKRGQDVALRCDPISGHVSLFWYQQALGQGPEFLTYFQNEAQLDKSGLPSDRFFAERPEGSVSTLKIQRTQQEDSAVYLCASSPRAGTNGIEQYFGPGTRLTVT.